The rows below give T cell receptor beta chains drawn from one sample of a study of T cells in Graves' hyperthyroidism and ophthalmopathy. TCRdb used MiXCR to reprocess the multiplex PCR reads, holding one entry per CDR3 protein. The sample yields more than 500,000 distinct CDR3 sequences, about 43% seen once. Sequences were obtained from peripheral blood or thyroid tissue (not recorded which). These receptors came from an adult woman with Graves' disease, either hyperthyroidism or ophthalmopathy (not recorded which). Both conserved end residues are part of each CDR3. D genes are given only for firm matches. Clone size is not always given. Where it is, it says once, few, many or a class for expanded clones.

clone_size j_call d_call v_call cdr3_aa cdr3_nt
. TRBJ2-5 . TRBV20-1 CSARMSGAGMVQETQYF TGCAGTGCTAGAATGTCTGGGGCAGGGATGGTACAAGAGACCCAGTACTTC
. TRBJ1-3 . TRBV7-2 CASSQNGGNTIYF TGTGCCAGCAGCCAAAATGGCGGAAACACCATATATTTT
few TRBJ2-7 TRBD1 TRBV15 CATSSAVPGQIYEQYF TGTGCCACCAGCAGTGCCGTTCCGGGACAGATTTACGAGCAGTACTTC
many TRBJ1-4 . TRBV12-3/TRBV12-4 CASSFGRRATNEKLFF TGTGCCAGCAGTTTCGGGAGAAGGGCGACTAATGAAAAACTGTTTTTT
. TRBJ1-2 . TRBV5-1 CATSGPGGGYTF TGCGCCACCTCCGGGCCGGGGGGTGGCTACACCTTC
. TRBJ1-1 . TRBV20-1 CSARSLRPGQQNTEAFF TGCAGTGCTAGAAGCCTCAGACCTGGACAGCAGAACACTGAAGCTTTCTTT
many TRBJ2-2 . TRBV7-9 CASSPNFGPGELFF TGTGCCAGCAGCCCTAACTTTGGTCCCGGGGAGCTGTTTTTT
. TRBJ2-1 . TRBV12-3/TRBV12-4 CASSSTSRGGSSYNEQFF TGTGCCAGCAGTTCGACTTCCAGGGGTGGGAGCTCCTACAATGAGCAGTTCTTC
few TRBJ1-5 . TRBV10-3 CAISGQSNQPQHF TGTGCCATCAGTGGCCAGAGCAATCAGCCCCAGCATTTT
many TRBJ2-7 TRBD2 TRBV7-9 CASSLLAGAYEQYF TGTGCCAGCAGCTTGCTAGCGGGGGCCTACGAGCAGTACTTC
many TRBJ2-2 . TRBV20-1 CSAPEAGRANTGELFF TGCAGTGCCCCCGAGGCAGGCAGGGCGAACACCGGGGAGCTGTTTTTT
many TRBJ1-1 . TRBV12-3/TRBV12-4 CASSALRGTEAFF TGTGCCAGCAGCGCTCTTCGGGGCACTGAAGCTTTCTTT
. TRBJ1-5 . TRBV29-1 CSGLVGDQPQHF TGCAGCGGCCTCGTGGGGGATCAGCCCCAGCATTTT
. TRBJ2-5 TRBD1 TRBV2 CASGKTGTGSGETQYF TGTGCCAGCGGAAAGACCGGGACAGGGAGTGGAGAGACCCAGTACTTC
few TRBJ1-5 . TRBV11-3 CASSPLSGAPMEPQHF TGTGCCAGCAGCCCTCTTTCCGGGGCGCCTATGGAGCCCCAGCATTTT
few TRBJ1-1 . TRBV7-9 CASSRDIRRTEAFF TGTGCCAGCAGTCGGGACATCAGGCGCACTGAAGCTTTCTTT
many TRBJ2-7 . TRBV28 CASSVAVRPFEQYF TGTGCCAGCAGTGTTGCGGTTCGACCTTTCGAGCAGTACTTC
few TRBJ1-3 . TRBV27 CASSTEDSSGTIYF TGTGCCAGCTCCACCGAGGACAGTAGTGGCACCATATATTTT
. TRBJ2-7 TRBD1 TRBV7-3 CASSLSGPDRRFYEQYF TGTGCCAGCAGCTTAAGCGGGCCGGACAGGCGATTTTACGAGCAGTACTTC
. TRBJ1-1 . TRBV7-2 CASSPRRARAEAFF TGTGCCAGCAGCCCGCGGCGGGCGAGGGCTGAAGCTTTCTTT
. TRBJ1-5 . TRBV2 CASSGQGAGQPQHF TGTGCCAGCAGTGGACAAGGGGCAGGCCAGCCCCAGCATTTT
. TRBJ1-5 . TRBV20-1 CSARGGTGFAGDQPQHF TGCAGTGCTAGAGGAGGAACAGGGTTTGCTGGAGATCAGCCCCAGCATTTT
. TRBJ1-5 . TRBV24-1 CATKSGPPRGRETQHF TGTGCCACCAAAAGCGGACCGCCCAGGGGTAGGGAGACCCAGCATTTT
. TRBJ2-7 TRBD2 TRBV2 CASSNWLTSGGIYEQYF TGTGCCAGCAGCAACTGGCTCACTAGCGGGGGGATCTACGAGCAGTACTTC
once TRBJ2-7 TRBD2 TRBV2 CASSEEKREGRYEQYF TGTGCCAGCAGTGAAGAAAAGCGGGAGGGCCGGTACGAGCAGTACTTC
. TRBJ1-4 . TRBV7-9 CASSRRRDSYNEKLFF TGTGCCAGCAGCCGACGCAGGGATTCCTACAATGAAAAACTGTTTTTT
. TRBJ2-5 . TRBV20-1 CSADRTGHQETQYF TGCAGTGCTGACCGAACGGGACACCAAGAGACCCAGTACTTC
many TRBJ1-2 . TRBV7-9 CASSLLDRDYGYTF TGTGCCAGCAGCTTACTGGACAGAGACTATGGCTACACCTTC
. TRBJ1-2 TRBD1 TRBV2 CASIGTGVGYTF TGTGCCAGCATTGGGACAGGGGTTGGCTACACCTTC
. TRBJ2-7 TRBD2 TRBV7-2 CASSFVAGGIYEQYF TGTGCCAGCAGCTTTGTAGCGGGAGGGATCTACGAGCAGTACTTC
many TRBJ2-7 . TRBV5-5 CASSFFSYEQYF TGTGCCAGCAGCTTTTTCTCCTACGAGCAGTACTTC
. TRBJ1-6 . TRBV7-9 CASSLDAGWSPLHF TGTGCCAGCAGCTTAGATGCAGGGTGGTCACCCCTCCACTTT
many TRBJ1-5 . TRBV28 CSYGGQPQHF TGTTCCTACGGGGGGCAGCCCCAGCATTTT
. TRBJ2-5 . TRBV5-1 CTSSFRQTQYF TGCACCAGCAGCTTCCGGCAGACCCAGTACTTC
few TRBJ1-2 TRBD1 TRBV7-9 CASSPTRTGNNYGYTF TGTGCCAGCAGCCCTACTAGGACAGGGAATAACTATGGCTACACCTTC
. TRBJ1-5 TRBD1 TRBV15 CATSSFGTANQPQHF TGTGCCACCAGCAGCTTTGGGACAGCCAATCAGCCCCAGCATTTT
once TRBJ2-5 . TRBV29-1 CSGWQAHETQYF TGCAGCGGATGGCAGGCCCATGAGACCCAGTACTTC
many TRBJ1-2 . TRBV27 CASSTRALLKDGYTF TGTGCCAGCAGTACCAGGGCTCTACTTAAGGATGGCTACACCTTC
. TRBJ1-6 . TRBV7-3 CASSPRDGALHF TGTGCCAGCAGCCCCCGGGATGGGGCCCTCCACTTT
few TRBJ1-5 . TRBV18 CASSPATYQPQHF TGTGCCAGCTCACCAGCAACCTATCAGCCCCAGCATTTT
. TRBJ2-3 . TRBV5-1 CASSFYGFTDTQYF TGCGCCAGCAGCTTCTACGGATTCACAGATACGCAGTATTTT